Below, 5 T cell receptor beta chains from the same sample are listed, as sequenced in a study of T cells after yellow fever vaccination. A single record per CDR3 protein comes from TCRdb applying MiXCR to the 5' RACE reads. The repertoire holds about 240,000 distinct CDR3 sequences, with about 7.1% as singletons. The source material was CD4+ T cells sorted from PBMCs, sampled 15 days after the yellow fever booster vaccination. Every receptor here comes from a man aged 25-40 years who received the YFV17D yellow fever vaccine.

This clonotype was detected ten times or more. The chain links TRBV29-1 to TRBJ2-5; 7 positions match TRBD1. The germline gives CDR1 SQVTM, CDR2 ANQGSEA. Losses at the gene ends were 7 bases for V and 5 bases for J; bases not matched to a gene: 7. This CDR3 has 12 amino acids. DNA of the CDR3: TGCAGCGCCCTCGACAGGGTGGAGACCCAGTACTTC. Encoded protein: CSALDRVETQYF.

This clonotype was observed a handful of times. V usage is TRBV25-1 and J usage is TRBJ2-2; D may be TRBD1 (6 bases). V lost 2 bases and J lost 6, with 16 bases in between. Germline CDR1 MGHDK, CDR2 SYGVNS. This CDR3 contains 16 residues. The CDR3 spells CASSERKAGVAGELFF. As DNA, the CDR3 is TGTGCCAGCAGTGAACGAAAGGCAGGGGTGGCCGGGGAGCTGTTTTTT.

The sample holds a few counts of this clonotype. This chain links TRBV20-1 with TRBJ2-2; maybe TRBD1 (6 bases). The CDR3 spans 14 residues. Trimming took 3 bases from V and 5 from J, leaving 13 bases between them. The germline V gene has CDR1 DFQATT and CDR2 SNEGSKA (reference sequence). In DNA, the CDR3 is TGCAGTGCTAGCCGCTCCCAGGGGACCGGGGAGCTGTTTTTT. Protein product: CSASRSQGTGELFF.

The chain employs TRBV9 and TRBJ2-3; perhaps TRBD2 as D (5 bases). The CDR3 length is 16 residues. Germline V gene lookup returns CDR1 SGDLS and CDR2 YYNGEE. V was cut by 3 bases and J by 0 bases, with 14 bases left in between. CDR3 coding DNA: TGTGCCAGCAGCGCCGCGCGGGCCTTCAGCACAGATACGCAGTATTTT. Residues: CASSAARAFSTDTQYF.

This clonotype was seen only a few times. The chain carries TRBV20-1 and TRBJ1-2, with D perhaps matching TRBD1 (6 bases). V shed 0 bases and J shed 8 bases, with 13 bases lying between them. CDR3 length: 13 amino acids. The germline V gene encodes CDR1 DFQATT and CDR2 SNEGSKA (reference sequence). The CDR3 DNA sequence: TGCAGTGCTAGAGAGGGACATGGAGGGGGCTACACCTTC. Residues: CSAREGHGGGYTF.